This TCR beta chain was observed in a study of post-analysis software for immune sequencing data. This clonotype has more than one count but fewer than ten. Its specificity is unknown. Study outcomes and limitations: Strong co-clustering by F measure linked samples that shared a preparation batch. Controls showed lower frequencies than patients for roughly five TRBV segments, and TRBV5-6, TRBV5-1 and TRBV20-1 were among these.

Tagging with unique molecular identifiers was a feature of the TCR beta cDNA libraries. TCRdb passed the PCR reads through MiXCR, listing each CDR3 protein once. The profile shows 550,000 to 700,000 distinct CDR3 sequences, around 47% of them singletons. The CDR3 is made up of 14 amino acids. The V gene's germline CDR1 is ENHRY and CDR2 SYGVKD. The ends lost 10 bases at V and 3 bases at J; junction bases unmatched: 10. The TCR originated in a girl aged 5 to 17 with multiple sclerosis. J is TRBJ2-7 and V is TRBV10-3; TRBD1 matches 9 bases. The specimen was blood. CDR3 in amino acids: CATLIPGQGYEQYF. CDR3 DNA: TGTGCCACCTTAATTCCGGGACAGGGCTACGAGCAGTACTTC.